The 27 T cell receptor beta chains below all came from one sample that was sequenced in a study of blood T cell repertoires in COVID-19. The repertoire was sequenced with immunoSEQ multiplex PCR; TCRdb's copy has only in-frame clones and lacks some. Of more than 25,000 clones in the sample, 89% were seen once. Input material: peripheral blood. The origin of the receptors is a human donor with acute or convalescent COVID-19. The donor label of this sample is uncertain.

This sequence joins TRBV5-1 and TRBJ1-2; tentative D call: TRBD1 (5 bases). With 1 base removed from V and 1 base from J, the gap between germline ends came to 14 bases. This CDR3 comprises 16 residues. Germline CDR1 reads SGHRS; CDR2 reads YFSETQ. This CDR3 reads CASSLQVGQGNYGYTF. CDR3 in DNA: TGCGCCAGCAGCTTGCAAGTAGGGCAGGGTAACTATGGCTACACCTTC.

The chain uses TRBV18 and TRBJ1-5; D remains unclear. CDR1 KGHSH and CDR2 LQKENI come from the germline V gene. The V end was cut by 10 bases, the J end by 0 bases, with 13 bases between. This CDR3 has 14 amino acids. CDR3 amino acids: CATKESGSNQPQHF. The CDR3 DNA sequence: TGTGCCACCAAAGAGAGCGGTAGCAATCAGCCCCAGCATTTT. Using reference TRBV18 and TRBJ1-5 for the parts outside the CDR3, the full variable domain is NAGVMQNPRHLVRRRGQEARLRCSPMKGHSHVYWYRQLPEEGLKFMVYLQKENIIDESGMPKERFSAEFPKEGPSILRIQQVVRGDSAAYFCATKESGSNQPQHFGDGTRLSIL.

This clone was detected only once. The V call is TRBV7-2, the J call TRBJ2-7; 7 bases fit TRBD2. V was pared by 5 bases and J by 0 bases, with 7 bases of the junction left unmatched. The CDR3 sequence is 15 residues long. Per the germline V gene, CDR1 is SGHTA and CDR2 is FQGNSA. This CDR3 is CASSISAGVSYEQYF. CDR3 DNA sequence: TGTGCCAGCAGCATCTCGGCGGGAGTCTCCTACGAGCAGTACTTC. The full variable domain, its missing parts supplied by reference TRBV7-2 and TRBJ2-7, is GAGVSQSPSNKVTEKGKDVELRCDPISGHTALYWYRQSLGQGLEFLIYFQGNSAPDKSGLPSDRFSAERTGGSVSTLTIQRTQQEDSAVYLCASSISAGVSYEQYFGPGTRLTVT.

This chain uses TRBV24-1 with TRBJ2-2; 7 bases match TRBD1. Germline V gives CDR1 KGHDR, CDR2 SFDVKD. The trim removed 2 bases at V and 6 bases at J, leaving 2 bases unmatched. The CDR3 is 14 amino acids. The CDR3 spells CATSDWTGPGELFF. The CDR3 bases are TGTGCCACCAGTGATTGGACAGGACCCGGGGAGCTGTTTTTT.

The rearrangement uses TRBV19 and TRBJ1-6, with TRBD1 matching 9 bases. V lost 2 bases, J lost 0 bases, and 5 bases stayed unmatched. Germline V CDR1 and CDR2: LNHDA, SQIVND (reference sequence). This CDR3 comprises 18 residues. The CDR3 DNA follows: TGTGCCAGTAGTATAAAACAGGGGGCCTTCTCCTATAATTCACCCCTCCACTTT. Amino acids: CASSIKQGAFSYNSPLHF.

The chain carries TRBV2 and TRBJ2-3; perhaps TRBD2 as D (6 bases). Germline-derived CDR1 and CDR2 are SNHLY and FYNNEI. V was shortened by 6 bases and J by 0 bases, with 22 bases between the two germline ends. The CDR3 runs 18 residues. DNA of the CDR3: TGTGCCAGCAGGCCCCGGAGGGCTAGCCATGGAAGCACAGATACGCAGTATTTT. Translating gives CASRPRRASHGSTDTQYF.

The chain joins TRBV20-1 to TRBJ2-6, with 9 positions matching TRBD2. The CDR3 sequence is 17 residues long. V was pared by 3 bases and J by 1 base, with 7 bases of the junction left unmatched. Germline CDR1 and CDR2: DFQATT and SNEGSKA (reference sequence). This CDR3 is CSASEGAGGSGANVLTF. DNA of the CDR3: TGCAGTGCTAGTGAGGGAGCGGGAGGTTCTGGGGCCAACGTCCTGACTTTC.

The V gene is TRBV9, the J gene TRBJ2-7; 8 bases map to TRBD2. This CDR3 has 15 residues. With V trimmed by 1 base and J by 0 bases, 3 bases remained unmatched. Germline values: CDR1 SGDLS, CDR2 YYNGEE. The CDR3 DNA is TGTGCCAGCAGCGTAACAGCGGGGGCCTCCTACGAGCAGTACTTC. It translates to CASSVTAGASYEQYF.

The CDR3 region has the DNA TGTGCCAGCAGCTTAGCAGGGACTAGCGGGGTGACAGATACGCAGTATTTT. Its translation is CASSLAGTSGVTDTQYF. The chain is built from TRBV7-2 and TRBJ2-3, with 13 bases aligning to TRBD2. Germline V lookup: CDR1 SGHTA, CDR2 FQGNSA. With 0 bases clipped from V and 3 bases from J, the junction kept 3 bases outside the gene matches. The CDR3 has 17 residues.

This clone was seen just once. The chain joins TRBV10-2 to TRBJ1-2; tentative D call: TRBD1 (5 bases). Germline CDR1 reads WSHSY; CDR2 reads SAAADI. The V end was cut by 2 bases, the J end by 0 bases, with 7 bases between. This CDR3 region has 14 residues. CDR3 nucleotides: TGCGCCAGCAGTGAGGACAGAGCTAACTATGGCTACACCTTC. The encoded protein is CASSEDRANYGYTF.

CDR3 bases: TGTGCCATCAGTCGGGACAGGGTAGCTTTCTTT. Its protein product is CAISRDRVAFF. This chain links TRBV10-3 with TRBJ1-1, with 9 bases identical to TRBD1. This CDR3 is 11 amino acids long. V shed 5 bases, J shed 10 bases, and the junction held 2 bases outside the gene matches. Germline V gene data show CDR1 as ENHRY and CDR2 as SYGVKD.

V is TRBV29-1 and J is TRBJ1-2; D gene uncertain. V was cut by 4 bases and J by 8 bases, with 14 bases left in between. Germline V gives CDR1 SQVTM, CDR2 ANQGSEA. The CDR3 sequence is 12 residues long. The CDR3 DNA sequence: TGCAGCGTTGGCGTGTCGGCGGTGGGCTACACCTTC. This translates into CSVGVSAVGYTF.

In DNA form, the CDR3 reads TGTGCCAGCAGTTTAGAAGCTGAGCAGTTCTTC. This translates into CASSLEAEQFF. This rearrangement joins TRBV12-3 or TRBV12-4 to TRBJ2-1; D gene uncertain. The CDR3 runs to 11 residues. The V gene lost 1 base and the J gene lost 9 bases, with 4 bases spanning the gap.

Only one count was recorded for this clone. The chain combines TRBV10-3 with TRBJ2-1; D remains ambiguous. Trimming removed 2 bases from V and 2 bases from J, with 10 bases in between. The CDR3 is 15 amino acids. Germline CDR1 ENHRY, CDR2 SYGVKD. The CDR3 region is CAISENSQTYNEQFF. The CDR3 coding sequence is TGTGCCATCAGTGAGAACAGCCAAACCTACAATGAGCAGTTCTTC.

This chain links TRBV30 with TRBJ1-5, with D possibly being TRBD1 (6 bases). The CDR3 runs to 16 residues. Trimming took 4 bases from V and 2 from J, leaving 18 bases between them. Germline loops: CDR1 GTSNPN, CDR2 SVGIG (reference sequence). For the CDR3, the DNA is TGTGCCTGGACCCCGCAGGGGCAAAGGGGCAATCAGCCCCAGCATTTT. Protein: CAWTPQGQRGNQPQHF.

J is TRBJ1-5 and V is TRBV19, with 7 bases identical to TRBD1. This CDR3 has 16 residues. Germline V lookup: CDR1 LNHDA, CDR2 SQIVND (reference sequence). The trim removed 5 bases at V and 2 bases at J, leaving 9 bases unmatched. The CDR3 DNA reads TGTGCCAGTAGTCTACGACAGGGTATGGGCAATCAGCCCCAGCATTTT. Residues: CASSLRQGMGNQPQHF.

CDR3 nucleotide sequence: TGCGCCAGCAGTTCTGCCCCGACAGGGGCAAGTTCACCCCTCCACTTT. Its protein product is CASSSAPTGASSPLHF. The V and J genes are TRBV5-1 and TRBJ1-6; 8 bases line up with TRBD1. Trimming at V came to 5 bases and at J to 9 bases, leaving 13 bases not matched to a gene. The V gene's germline CDR1 is SGHRS and CDR2 YFSETQ. CDR3 length: 16 residues.

V and J are TRBV11-2 and TRBJ2-3; the D gene is possibly TRBD2 (5 bases). CDR3 length equals 15 residues. Germline values: CDR1 SGHAT, CDR2 FQNNGV. Between the trimmed V and J ends, which lost 5 bases and 7 bases, there was a span of 19 bases. The CDR3 here is CASSARVSVQNTQYF. DNA of the CDR3: TGTGCCAGCAGCGCCCGAGTTAGCGTGCAGAATACGCAGTATTTT.

The gene calls are TRBV7-2 and TRBJ2-6; D possibly corresponds to TRBD1 (6 bases). Germline V gene data show CDR1 as SGHTA and CDR2 as FQGNSA. The CDR3 spans 16 residues. Trimming pared 5 bases from V and 2 bases from J, leaving 13 bases between. CDR3 bases: TGTGCCAGCAGCCTCCAGGGGACCCCTGGGGCCAACGTCCTGACTTTC. Protein product: CASSLQGTPGANVLTF.

V is TRBV6-5 and J is TRBJ1-2, with 8 bases matching TRBD1. Germline CDR1 MNHEY, CDR2 SVGAGI. Trimming removed 6 bases from V and 4 bases from J; junction bases left unmatched: 7. The CDR3 is 14 residues long. CDR3 nucleotides: TGTGCCAGCAGGAATACCGGGACAGGCTATGGCTACACCTTC. Translating gives CASRNTGTGYGYTF.

This clone was seen once. The rearrangement uses TRBV6-2 or TRBV6-3 and TRBJ2-1; a weak D match, TRBD1 (6 bases). Germline V gene lookup returns CDR1 MNHEY and CDR2 SVGEGT. Trimming took 0 bases from V and 3 from J, leaving 9 bases between them. This CDR3 contains 15 residues. The CDR3 region is CASSYSPGVYNEQFF. CDR3 coding DNA: TGTGCCAGCAGTTACTCCCCAGGGGTCTACAATGAGCAGTTCTTC.

The rearrangement links TRBV2 to TRBJ1-5; 7 bases agree with TRBD1. Germline V lookup: CDR1 SNHLY, CDR2 FYNNEI. CDR3 length equals 15 residues. Trimming at V came to 5 bases and at J to 4 bases, leaving 8 bases not matched to a gene. The chain's CDR3 is CASSFLTGKNQPQHF. CDR3 bases: TGTGCCAGCAGTTTTTTGACAGGGAAGAATCAGCCCCAGCATTTT.

This chain connects TRBV14 to TRBJ1-4, with D unresolved. The CDR3 sequence is 15 residues long. The germline V gene encodes CDR1 SGHDN and CDR2 FVKESK. V was cut by 2 bases and J by 3 bases, with 10 bases left in between. This CDR3 is CASSQISGANEKLFF. The CDR3 DNA follows: TGTGCCAGCAGCCAAATATCCGGGGCTAATGAAAAACTGTTTTTT.

The rearrangement links TRBV10-2 to TRBJ1-5; no clear D gene. The CDR3 runs 12 residues. Trimming took off 8 bases at V and 7 bases at J, with 12 bases between the two ends. Germline V CDR1 and CDR2: WSHSY, SAAADI. The CDR3 DNA sequence: TGCGCCAGCGGACGGGATAACCAGCCCCAGCATTTT. It specifies CASGRDNQPQHF.

The genes are TRBV30 and TRBJ1-5, with D perhaps TRBD1 (5 bases). Trimming removed 3 bases at V and 6 bases at J, with 12 bases between. Germline values: CDR1 GTSNPN, CDR2 SVGIG (reference sequence). CDR3 length: 13 amino acids. The CDR3 protein is CAWSPGGRQPQHF. The CDR3 DNA is TGTGCCTGGAGCCCCGGGGGTCGTCAGCCCCAGCATTTT.

The chain couples TRBV6-2 or TRBV6-3 to TRBJ1-5; no definite D call. The V gene lost 3 bases and the J gene lost 3 bases, with 9 bases spanning the gap. The germline V gene encodes CDR1 MNHEY and CDR2 SVGEGT. The CDR3 is 14 residues long. The CDR3 spells CASSYLEYNQPQHF. CDR3 coding DNA: TGTGCCAGCAGTTATCTGGAGTACAATCAGCCCCAGCATTTT.

J is TRBJ2-7 and V is TRBV6-5, with D possibly being TRBD1 (6 bases). The CDR3 has 12 residues. Germline V gives CDR1 MNHEY, CDR2 SVGAGI. The ends were cut back, 6 bases at V and 2 bases at J, with 8 bases in the middle. CDR3 sequence (DNA): TGTGCCAGCAGGGACAGTCCCTACGAGCAGTACTTC. Amino acid sequence: CASRDSPYEQYF.